Below are 5 T cell receptor beta chains sequenced from a single sample in a study of blood T cell repertoires in COVID-19. Repertoires were generated with immunoSEQ multiplex PCR, while TCRdb's copy carries only in-frame clones and drops some. The sample has under 300,000 clones; around 80% are singletons. Sequences were obtained from peripheral blood. These receptors came from a woman aged 18-35 years with acute or convalescent COVID-19.

This clone was observed a handful of times. This chain joins TRBV7-8 and TRBJ1-2; tentatively, D is TRBD1 (5 bases). The V gene lost 1 base and the J gene lost 8 bases, with 20 bases spanning the gap. The CDR3 consists of 16 residues. Per the germline V gene, CDR1 is SGHVS and CDR2 is FQNEAQ. CDR3 region: CASSLGPVGRAEGYTF. The CDR3 nucleotides are TGTGCCAGCAGCTTAGGCCCGGTGGGCAGGGCGGAAGGCTACACCTTC.

This clone occurred a few times. This sequence joins TRBV7-9 and TRBJ2-7; 13 bases map to TRBD2. The CDR3 is made up of 15 amino acids. V was clipped by 5 bases and J by 4 bases; unmatched bases: 5. Germline CDR1 reads SEHNR; CDR2 reads FQNEAQ (reference sequence). CDR3 nucleotide sequence: TGTGCCAGCAGCCCTGGACTAGCGGGAGTTTACGAGCAGTACTTC. It codes for CASSPGLAGVYEQYF. The full variable domain, in which reference TRBV7-9 and TRBJ2-7 provide the parts outside the CDR3, is DTGVSQNPRHKITKRGQNVTFRCDPISEHNRLYWYRQTLGQGPEFLTYFQNEAQLEKSRLLSDRFSAERPKGSFSTLEIQRTEQGDSAMYLCASSPGLAGVYEQYFGPGTRLTVT.

The genes are TRBV14 and TRBJ2-7; TRBD1 matches 7 bases. After removal of 1 base from V and 5 bases from J, the junction contained 11 bases not matched to a gene. This CDR3 contains 16 residues. The germline V gene has CDR1 SGHDN and CDR2 FVKESK. CDR3 sequence (DNA): TGTGCCAGCAGCCAAGGCAAGAGACAGGGAATGGACGAGCAGTACTTC. Translating gives CASSQGKRQGMDEQYF. Full variable domain (outside the CDR3, taken from reference TRBV14 and TRBJ2-7): EAGVTQFPSHSVIEKGQTVTLRCDPISGHDNLYWYRRVMGKEIKFLLHFVKESKQDESGMPNNRFLAERTGGTYSTLKVQPAELEDSGVYFCASSQGKRQGMDEQYFGPGTRLTVT.

The rearrangement uses TRBV5-8 and TRBJ2-1; 9 nucleotides match TRBD2. The germline V gene has CDR1 SGHTS and CDR2 YDEGEE. The CDR3 is made up of 16 amino acids. Unmatched junction bases numbered 4, after V lost 2 bases and J lost 1 base. CDR3: CASSFGGRGSYNEQFF. The CDR3 region has the DNA TGTGCCAGCAGCTTTGGCGGGAGGGGATCCTACAATGAGCAGTTCTTC.

The J gene is TRBJ2-5, the V gene TRBV5-1, with D possibly matching TRBD2 (6 bases). The CDR3 spans 15 residues. Per germline, CDR1 SGHRS and CDR2 YFSETQ. Trimming stripped 1 base from V and 1 base from J, with 11 bases between. CDR3 sequence (DNA): TGCGCCAGCAGCTTGTTGGGACTGGGCCAAGAGACCCAGTACTTC. This translates into CASSLLGLGQETQYF.